The rows below give T cell receptor beta chains drawn from one sample of a study of blood T cell repertoires in COVID-19. TCRdb keeps only in-frame clones here, not all; method: immunoSEQ multiplex PCR. The table records roughly 380,000 clones, roughly 87% of them present only once. The sequenced sample consisted of PBMCs or T cells enriched from blood (not recorded which). The receptors originated from a woman aged 25 to 39 who had recovered from COVID-19. Both conserved end residues are part of each CDR3. The order of the fields is V gene, clone size, J gene, CDR3 length, D gene, CDR3 DNA, CDR3 protein. D genes are given only for firm matches. Size values are once, few and many counts, or a class for expanded clones, and some rows have none.

TRBV11-2	NA	TRBJ1-3	15	NA	TGTGCCAGCAGCTTAATCGTCACACCCGGAAACACCATATATTTT	CASSLIVTPGNTIYF
TRBV7-3	NA	TRBJ2-3	21	TRBD2	TGTGCCAGCAGCCCCGCGCCCTCCCGCGGACTAGCGGGGGAGCGCACAGATACGCAGTATTTT	CASSPAPSRGLAGERTDTQYF
TRBV13	NA	TRBJ2-7	14	TRBD2	TGTGCCAGCAGCGAAAGGACTAGCGCATACGAGCAGTACTTC	CASSERTSAYEQYF
TRBV7-3	NA	TRBJ1-1	13	NA	TGTGCCAGCAGCTTGGGCGGGGACACTGAAGCTTTCTTT	CASSLGGDTEAFF
TRBV6-5	NA	TRBJ2-1	13	NA	TGTGCCAGCAGGGTCCTAGAATCCAATGAGCAGTTCTTC	CASRVLESNEQFF
TRBV5-5	NA	TRBJ2-3	13	NA	TGTGCCAGCAGCTTGGACATTACAGATACGCAGTATTTT	CASSLDITDTQYF
TRBV25-1	NA	TRBJ2-7	14	TRBD2	TGTGCCAGCAGTTGGACTAGCGGCACCTACGAGCAGTACTTC	CASSWTSGTYEQYF
TRBV6-5	NA	TRBJ1-4	14	NA	TGTGCCAGCAGTTACTCGGACGTAGCGAGGCAACTGTTTTTT	CASSYSDVARQLFF
TRBV5-4	NA	TRBJ2-1	15	TRBD2	TGTGCCAGCAGCCCTCTAGCGGGGGGGCAGAATGAGCAGTTCTTC	CASSPLAGGQNEQFF
TRBV27	NA	TRBJ2-7	15	TRBD1	TGTGCCAGCAGTCTAACGGGACAGGTAACCTACGAGCAGTACTTC	CASSLTGQVTYEQYF
TRBV29-1	once	TRBJ2-4	16	TRBD1	TGCAGCGTTGTTGAGGACAGGAGACTAGCCAAAAACATTCAGTACTTC	CSVVEDRRLAKNIQYF
TRBV19	NA	TRBJ2-2	18	TRBD1	TGTGCCAGTAGTACCCTAACCAGGACAGGGAGGTACACCGGGGAGCTGTTTTTT	CASSTLTRTGRYTGELFF
TRBV29-1	once	TRBJ1-1	10	TRBD1	TGCAGCGGGGGGACAGGGGAAGCTTTCTTT	CSGGTGEAFF
TRBV18	NA	TRBJ2-5	17	TRBD2	TGTGCCAGCTCACCGCGCGAGGAGCGGGGGGGACAAGAGACCCAGTACTTC	CASSPREERGGQETQYF
TRBV29-1	NA	TRBJ1-6	12	NA	TGCAGAGGGTGGGAGGGAAATTCACCCCTCCACTTT	CRGWEGNSPLHF
TRBV28	few	TRBJ1-1	17	NA	TGTGCCAGCAGTTTAAATATACGGGGGTCAGGGAACACTGAAGCTTTCTTT	CASSLNIRGSGNTEAFF
TRBV5-6	NA	TRBJ2-5	14	NA	TGTGCCAGCAGCTTGGCCGGGACAAGAGAGACCCAGTACTTC	CASSLAGTRETQYF
TRBV29-1	NA	TRBJ1-2	11	NA	TGCAGCGTTGGCGGGGGGGAAATCTACACCTTC	CSVGGGEIYTF
TRBV19	NA	TRBJ2-3	15	NA	TGTGCCAGTAGTCCGGGACAACAAAGCACAGATACGCAGTATTTT	CASSPGQQSTDTQYF
TRBV30	NA	TRBJ1-5	13	NA	TGTGCCTGGAGTGCCTCAGACAATCAGCCCCAGCATTTT	CAWSASDNQPQHF
TRBV5-4	NA	TRBJ2-5	15	NA	TGTGCCAGCAGCTTGGGGGACTCTACCCAAGAGACCCAGTACTTC	CASSLGDSTQETQYF
TRBV2	NA	TRBJ1-4	15	NA	TGTGCCAGCAGTGATAATTTTCAGGGGAGCGAAAAACTGTTTTTT	CASSDNFQGSEKLFF
TRBV27	NA	TRBJ2-7	14	NA	TGTGCCAGCAGTTTTAGAGCCTCCACCTACGAGCAGTACTTC	CASSFRASTYEQYF
TRBV27	NA	TRBJ2-5	15	TRBD2	TGTGCCAGCAGGGACCTAGCGGGGGGGCCAGAGACCCAGTACTTC	CASRDLAGGPETQYF
TRBV6-6	NA	TRBJ1-2	16	TRBD1	TGTGCCAGCAGTTACGGACAGGGGGAACTTAACTATGGCTACACCTTC	CASSYGQGELNYGYTF
TRBV19	NA	TRBJ2-1	15	NA	TGTGCCAGTAGTATACAGGGGGGAGTCTACAATGAGCAGTTCTTC	CASSIQGGVYNEQFF
TRBV4-1	NA	TRBJ1-2	16	TRBD1	TGCGCCAGCAGCCAAGTAGGGGGCCTAGCTAACTATGGCTACACCTTC	CASSQVGGLANYGYTF
TRBV4-1	NA	TRBJ1-1	15	NA	TGCGCCAGCAGCCAAGGTCAGGGGCCGAACACTGAAGCTTTCTTT	CASSQGQGPNTEAFF
TRBV4-2	NA	TRBJ2-3	14	TRBD1	TGTGCCAGCAGCCAAGGGACAGGGAAAGATACGCAGTATTTT	CASSQGTGKDTQYF
TRBV7-3	NA	TRBJ2-2	16	TRBD2	TGTGCCAGCAGCCAGAGGGGTAGCGGGGTCACCGGGGAGCTGTTTTTT	CASSQRGSGVTGELFF
TRBV5-1	NA	TRBJ1-1	15	NA	TGCGCCAGCAGCTTGGCCGTGACAGGGAACACTGAAGCTTTCTTT	CASSLAVTGNTEAFF
TRBV7-9	NA	TRBJ1-4	15	TRBD1	TGTGCCAGCAGCTTCGTTACGGCAGGGGGCGAAAAACTGTTTTTT	CASSFVTAGGEKLFF
TRBV7-9	NA	TRBJ2-1	15	NA	TGTGCCAGCAGCCCAGGTTGGGCTCCCTACAATGAGCAGTTCTTC	CASSPGWAPYNEQFF
TRBV12-3/TRBV12-4	NA	TRBJ2-5	12	NA	TGTGCCAGCAGTTTGAGTCAAGAGACCCAGTACTTC	CASSLSQETQYF
TRBV7-7	few	TRBJ2-5	15	TRBD2	TGTGCTAGCAGCTTGAGCGGGGGGGGGCAAGAGACCCAGTACTTC	CASSLSGGGQETQYF
TRBV21-1	NA	TRBJ1-1	14	NA	TGTGCCAGCAGCAAGGCAGGGCAAAAGACTGAAGCTTTCTTT	CASSKAGQKTEAFF
TRBV10-1	NA	TRBJ2-5	15	NA	TGCGCCAGCATTACCGACGGGGGAATCCAAGAGACCCAGTACTTC	CASITDGGIQETQYF
TRBV5-1	NA	TRBJ2-7	15	TRBD1	TGCGCCAGCAGCTTGGTTGGACAGGGGTCCTACGAGCAGTACTTC	CASSLVGQGSYEQYF
TRBV19	NA	TRBJ2-7	15	TRBD2	TGTGCCAGTCGGACCACGGCTAGCGGCTCCTACGAGCAGTACTTC	CASRTTASGSYEQYF
TRBV10-3	once	TRBJ2-3	14	NA	TGTGCCATCAGTGAAGAAGGCGGGGCAGATACGCAGTATTTT	CAISEEGGADTQYF
TRBV18	NA	TRBJ2-2	16	TRBD2	TGTGCCAGCTCACCGTTAACTAGCGGGGACACCGGGGAGCTGTTTTTT	CASSPLTSGDTGELFF
TRBV19	NA	TRBJ2-3	14	TRBD1	TGTGCCAGTGGGGAACAGGGGAACACAGATACGCAGTATTTT	CASGEQGNTDTQYF
TRBV5-1	NA	TRBJ1-6	15	TRBD1	TGCGCCAGCAGCTTGTCGGGGACAGAGAATTCACCCCTCCACTTT	CASSLSGTENSPLHF
TRBV2	NA	TRBJ2-7	13	TRBD1	TGTGCCAGCAGTCCAGGGACAGTTTACGAGCAGTACTTC	CASSPGTVYEQYF
TRBV12-3/TRBV12-4	NA	TRBJ2-7	13	TRBD1	TGTGCCAGCAGTTTCCAGGGGGTCTACGAGCAGTACTTC	CASSFQGVYEQYF
TRBV19	few	TRBJ2-7	14	TRBD1	TGTGCCAGTAGCTGGACAGGGACTTCCTACGAGCAGTACTTC	CASSWTGTSYEQYF
TRBV14	NA	TRBJ2-1	14	NA	TGTGCCAGCAGTTCTAGTTCGGCTTACAATGAGCAGTTCTTC	CASSSSSAYNEQFF
TRBV18	NA	TRBJ1-2	15	TRBD1	TGTGCCAGCTCACCATGGGACAGGGATAACTATGGCTACACCTTC	CASSPWDRDNYGYTF
TRBV7-7	NA	TRBJ2-5	13	NA	TGTGCTAGCAGCTTATCACACAGCGAGACCCAGTACTTC	CASSLSHSETQYF
TRBV25-1	NA	TRBJ2-2	11	NA	TGTGCCAGCACGTACACCGGGGAGCTGTTTTTT	CASTYTGELFF
TRBV11-3	NA	TRBJ2-2	15	NA	NA	CAISSGAVLRGSCFF
TRBV19	few	TRBJ2-7	15	NA	TGTGCCAGTAGTATTCCTGGCGGGGCTCGGGGGGAGCAGTACTTC	CASSIPGGARGEQYF
TRBV5-1	few	TRBJ2-3	17	TRBD2	TGCGCCAGCAGCCCATCCCGGACTAGCGGGGGTGGAGATACGCAGTATTTT	CASSPSRTSGGGDTQYF
TRBV5-1	NA	TRBJ2-1	12	NA	TGCGCCAGCAGCTTGGTTTTACGGGAGCAGTTCTTC	CASSLVLREQFF
TRBV18	NA	TRBJ1-2	14	TRBD1	TGTGCCAGCTCACTGAGGACAGGCGACTATGGCTACACCTTC	CASSLRTGDYGYTF
TRBV3-1/TRBV3-2	NA	TRBJ2-5	14	TRBD1	TGTGCCAGCAGCGGGGACAGGGGATGGGAGACCCAGTACTTC	CASSGDRGWETQYF
TRBV7-8	NA	TRBJ2-2	14	NA	TGTGCCAGCAGCACTGCTCCGAACACCGGGGAGCTGTTTTTT	CASSTAPNTGELFF